The present T cell receptor (beta chain) was sequenced within a study of blood T cell repertoires in COVID-19. Study-level background: The study drew acute and convalescent COVID-19 samples from the United States, Italy and Spain.

Participants were aged about 18 to 100 years from 20 to 30 US areas. Clinical histories supplied by participants themselves formed the basis of cohort assignment. Trimming stripped 0 bases from V and 6 bases from J, with 9 bases between. The germline CDR1 and CDR2 sequences are LGHNA and YNFKEQ. The CDR3 is 13 amino acids. Authors' methods: Scientists estimated how many nucleated cells there were by amplifying reference gene primers. Repertoires were generated with immunoSEQ multiplex PCR, while TCRdb's copy carries only in-frame clones and drops some. The V and J calls and clone size were taken over from that table, and D and trimming were inferred from the DNA. The sample shows approximately 250,000 clones, around 88% of them seen only once.

The TCR originated in a middle-aged woman with acute COVID-19. The sequenced sample was PBMCs or T cells enriched from blood (not recorded which). The chain carries TRBV4-2 and TRBJ2-7, with D perhaps matching TRBD1 (6 bases). CDR3 protein: CASSQDWTVEQYF. The CDR3 nucleotides are TGTGCCAGCAGCCAAGATTGGACAGTCGAGCAGTACTTC.